The 10 T cell receptor beta chains presented below share a single source sample, sequenced in a study of CD8+CD57+ T cells in acquired aplastic anemia. Researchers used genomic DNA as the template to profile TCR beta VDJ and CDR3. TCRdb re-analysed the reads in MiXCR, keeping a single row per CDR3 protein. The table lists about 470,000 distinct CDR3 sequences, around 32% of them singletons. An expansion of CD8+CD57+ cells by flow cytometry had been shown in patients chosen for sequencing. Sequences were obtained from sorted CD4+, CD8+, or CD8+CD57+ T cells (not recorded which) from PBMCs. These receptors originate from a human donor with aplastic anemia.

This clonotype was counted only a few times. The chain links TRBV28 to TRBJ1-2; D may be TRBD1 (6 bases). The CDR3 runs 12 residues. V was clipped by 6 bases and J by 5 bases, with 10 bases between them. The germline V gene has CDR1 MDHEN and CDR2 SYDVKM. CDR3 DNA: TGTGCCAGCAGCGCCGGACAGTATGGCTACACCTTC. Protein product: CASSAGQYGYTF.

The V and J genes are TRBV7-2 and TRBJ2-5; D gene ambiguous. Germline V gives CDR1 SGHTA, CDR2 FQGNSA. Trimming left V 0 bases short and J 2 bases short, with 10 bases between. This CDR3 contains 15 residues. This CDR3 reads CASSLARLEQETQYF. As DNA, the CDR3 is TGTGCCAGCAGCTTAGCGCGGCTAGAACAAGAGACCCAGTACTTC.

The CDR3: CASSLEGTSGYNEQFF. The CDR3 DNA reads as TGTGCCAGCAGCTTAGAGGGGACTAGCGGATACAATGAGCAGTTCTTC. The V and J genes are TRBV11-2 and TRBJ2-1; TRBD2 agrees at 11 bases. V gave up 0 bases and J gave up 4 bases; unmatched junction bases: 2. Per germline, CDR1 SGHAT and CDR2 FQNNGV. This CDR3 has 16 residues. The variable domain in full, completed from reference TRBV11-2 and TRBJ2-1, reads EAGVAQSPRYKIIEKRQSVAFWCNPISGHATLYWYQQILGQGPKLLIQFQNNGVVDDSQLPKDRFSAERLKGVDSTLKIQPAKLEDSAVYLCASSLEGTSGYNEQFFGPGTRLTVL.

This clonotype has only a few counts. The V and J genes are TRBV12-3 or TRBV12-4 and TRBJ2-5; weak D call: TRBD1 (6 bases). With 5 bases removed from V and 8 bases from J, the gap between germline ends came to 18 bases. The CDR3 totals 14 residues. CDR3 DNA: TGTGCCAGCAGTCAACAGGGTTTAGGGGGAACCCAGTACTTC. Translated, it gives CASSQQGLGGTQYF.

The table lists this clonotype with a few counts. This chain joins TRBV15 and TRBJ2-7; D is perhaps TRBD1 or TRBD2 (5 bases each). V lost 10 bases and J lost 5, with 21 bases in between. The CDR3 sequence is 14 residues long. Germline assignment: CDR1 LNHNV and CDR2 YYDKDF (reference sequence). CDR3 coding DNA: TGTGCCAGCACCAAGGACGGGGCGTCGAACGAGCAGTACTTC. Translated: CASTKDGASNEQYF.

This clonotype turned up a few times. The chain combines TRBV7-9 with TRBJ1-1, with D possibly being TRBD1 (5 bases). V was cut by 4 bases and J by 1 base, with 16 bases left in between. Germline V lookup: CDR1 SEHNR, CDR2 FQNEAQ (reference sequence). There are 16 residues in the CDR3. CDR3 residues: CASSSGGGAGNTEAFF. The CDR3, as DNA: TGTGCCAGCAGCTCTGGCGGGGGAGCAGGGAACACTGAAGCTTTCTTT.

The chain couples TRBV13 to TRBJ2-7; TRBD1 agrees at 8 bases. This CDR3 has 16 residues. Germline V gene lookup returns CDR1 PRHDT and CDR2 FYEKMQ (reference sequence). Germline trimming cut 4 bases from V and 2 bases from J; bases unmatched to any gene: 10. CDR3 amino acids: CASSSGTGQSTYEQYF. The CDR3 DNA reads TGTGCCAGCAGCTCCGGGACAGGCCAAAGTACCTACGAGCAGTACTTC.

This clonotype was recorded a few times. The J gene is TRBJ1-4, the V gene TRBV7-2, with D uncertain. V lost 2 bases and J 9 bases, leaving 13 bases between the germline ends. Germline lookup yields CDR1 SGHTA and CDR2 FQGNSA. CDR3 size: 14 residues. For the CDR3, the DNA is TGTGCCAGCAGCTTACCCGGGCCGCGGAAAAAACTGTTTTTT. Protein sequence: CASSLPGPRKKLFF.

The V gene is TRBV7-6, the J gene TRBJ1-6, with D unclear. The CDR3 consists of 13 residues. The V gene's germline CDR1 is SGHVS and CDR2 FNYEAQ. Trimming took 0 bases from V and 9 from J, leaving 6 bases between them. This CDR3 reads CASSLASGSPLHF. The CDR3 DNA sequence: TGTGCCAGCAGCTTAGCTTCCGGTTCACCCCTCCACTTT. The full variable domain, with the rest looked up from reference TRBV7-6 and TRBJ1-6, is GAGVSQSPRYKVTKRGQDVALRCDPISGHVSLYWYRQALGQGPEFLTYFNYEAQQDKSGLPNDRFSAERPEGSISTLTIQRTEQRDSAMYRCASSLASGSPLHFGNGTRLTVT.

This clonotype was found many times. V is TRBV2 and J is TRBJ1-4, with a possible D match to TRBD1 (6 bases). Between the trimmed V and J ends, which lost 7 bases and 8 bases, there was a span of 8 bases. This CDR3 comprises 11 residues. Germline values: CDR1 SNHLY, CDR2 FYNNEI. Here the CDR3 reads CASIGQEKLFF. In DNA form, the CDR3 reads TGTGCCAGCATAGGACAGGAAAAACTGTTTTTT.